These T cell receptor beta chains were read from a single sample in a study of cytomegalovirus exposure and HLA in healthy donors. Clones were sequenced by immunoSEQ multiplex PCR, and TCRdb holds only the in-frame ones, with some missing. This table has around 180,000 clones, less than 85% appearing once. The sequencing sample was made of PBMCs. Receptors were obtained from a young man in good health and CMV-seronegative. Each CDR3 is given with its conserved first and last residue. The order of the fields is D gene, V gene, CDR3 length, clone size, J gene, CDR3 DNA, CDR3 protein. A D gene is named only where the DNA matches it firmly. The size entry is marked missing in some rows and otherwise reads once, few, many or a size class.

>-|TRBV6-5|14|-|TRBJ2-2
TGTGCCAGCTCCCGACAGACTAACACCGGGGAGCTGTTTTTT
CASSRQTNTGELFF
>-|TRBV29-1|13|-|TRBJ2-5
TGCAGCGGTGAAAGGGGCGCACAAGAGACCCAGTACTTC
CSGERGAQETQYF
>TRBD2|TRBV4-1|18|-|TRBJ2-1
TGCGCCAGCAGCCAACCACTAGCGGGGGGTTACAAATACAATGAGCAGTTCTTC
CASSQPLAGGYKYNEQFF
>TRBD2|TRBV11-2|15|once|TRBJ2-1
TGTGCCAGCAGCCCACTCGGCGGGGGGGCTCGGGAGCAGTTCTTC
CASSPLGGGAREQFF
>-|TRBV4-1|15|-|TRBJ2-4
TGCGCCAGCAGCCAACTGGGACTAGCCAAAAACATTCAGTACTTC
CASSQLGLAKNIQYF
>TRBD1|TRBV5-1|16|-|TRBJ2-1
TGCGCCAGCAGCTTCCCCGACAGGGGCCTGACGAATGAGCAGTTCTTC
CASSFPDRGLTNEQFF
>TRBD2|TRBV25-1|17|-|TRBJ2-2
TGTGCCAGCAGCCCTGGGACTAGCGGGAGGCTCACCGGGGAGCTGTTTTTT
CASSPGTSGRLTGELFF
>TRBD1|TRBV29-1|13|-|TRBJ1-1
TGCAGCGTCCAACAGGGGGCTTGGACTGAAGCTTTCTTT
CSVQQGAWTEAFF
>-|TRBV27|15|-|TRBJ2-1
TGTGCCAGCAGTTCTTGGGTGCTAGAGGCGAATGAGCAGTTCTTC
CASSSWVLEANEQFF
>-|TRBV7-6|14|-|TRBJ2-7
TGTGCCAGCAGCTTAGCGAGCCAAGACTACGAGCAGTACTTC
CASSLASQDYEQYF
>-|TRBV2|16|few|TRBJ1-2
TGTGCCAGCAGCGAACTGACAGGAGCCAGGTGGTATGGCTACACCTTC
CASSELTGARWYGYTF
>-|TRBV19|13|-|TRBJ1-1
TGTGCCAGTAGTATTCGCGTAAACTCTGAAGCTTTCTTT
CASSIRVNSEAFF
>TRBD2|TRBV4-1|15|-|TRBJ2-5
TGCGCCAGCAGTTTTAGCGGGAGTAGTGCCGAGACCCAGTACTTC
CASSFSGSSAETQYF
>-|TRBV6-5|14|-|TRBJ2-7
TGTGCCAGCAGTTCCGCCAGGGGGGCCTACGAGCAGTACTTC
CASSSARGAYEQYF
>-|TRBV5-4|15|-|TRBJ2-3
TGTGCCAGCAGCCCTGGGACTTCTAGCACAGATACGCAGTATTTT
CASSPGTSSTDTQYF
>TRBD1|TRBV6-1|15|once|TRBJ1-1
TGTGCCAGCAGTGAAAGGGACAGGCGTAACACTGAAGCTTTCTTT
CASSERDRRNTEAFF
>-|TRBV6-5|14|-|TRBJ2-7
TGTGCCAGCAGTTACTCTACGACAGGCCTCGAGCAGTACTTC
CASSYSTTGLEQYF
>-|TRBV7-8|15|-|TRBJ2-1
TGTGCCAGCAGCTCGGACAATGTACCCTACAATGAGCAGTTCTTC
CASSSDNVPYNEQFF
>-|TRBV7-6|14|-|TRBJ2-7
TGTGCCAGCGGGTCTAAAGACAGGTCGGGCGAGCAGTACTTC
CASGSKDRSGEQYF
>TRBD2|TRBV29-1|12|-|TRBJ2-1
TGCAGCGTTAGGACTAGTTTCGATGAGCAGTTCTTC
CSVRTSFDEQFF
>-|TRBV30|13|-|TRBJ1-5
TGTGCCTGGAGTGTCACGGGGGATCAGCCCCAGCATTTT
CAWSVTGDQPQHF
>TRBD2|TRBV4-1|15|-|TRBJ2-3
TGCGCCAGTCGAGTCGGACTAGCGGTTGGGGATACGCAGTATTTT
CASRVGLAVGDTQYF
>-|TRBV25-1|15|-|TRBJ2-3
TGTGCCAGCAGTCCCACAGGGCCTAGCACAGATACGCAGTATTTT
CASSPTGPSTDTQYF
>-|TRBV6-1|14|-|TRBJ1-2
TGTGCCAGCAGTGAATGGATTGGGGACACTGGCTACACCTTC
CASSEWIGDTGYTF
>-|TRBV7-8|15|-|TRBJ2-1
TGTGCCAGCAGCTTAGAGTACAGGGCCTACAATGAGCAGTTCTTC
CASSLEYRAYNEQFF
>TRBD2|TRBV27|15|-|TRBJ2-7
TGTGCCAGCAGTTTTTTCCTAGCGGGGGTCTACGAGCAGTACTTC
CASSFFLAGVYEQYF
>-|TRBV2|13|-|TRBJ1-1
TGTGCCAGCAGTGGTACAGCGAACACTGAAGCTTTCTTT
CASSGTANTEAFF
>-|TRBV5-8|14|-|TRBJ2-7
TGTGCCAGTGATTTGGGACTGACATCCTACGAGCAGTACTTC
CASDLGLTSYEQYF
>TRBD1|TRBV4-1|13|-|TRBJ2-1
TGCGCCAGCAGCCACTCAGACAGGGCTGAGCAGTTCTTC
CASSHSDRAEQFF
>-|TRBV21-1|16|-|TRBJ1-5
TGTGCCAGCAGCAGACCTCGGACAGGGGTTGATCAGCCCCAGCATTTT
CASSRPRTGVDQPQHF
>TRBD2|TRBV6-5|16|few|TRBJ2-1
TGTGCCAGCAGTTACAGCCCTAGCGGATCCTTCAATGAGCAGTTCTTC
CASSYSPSGSFNEQFF
>TRBD1|TRBV4-1|16|-|TRBJ1-6
TGCGCCAGCAGCCAGGTACAGGGGTCCCGGAATTCACCCCTCCACTTT
CASSQVQGSRNSPLHF
>-|TRBV5-1|14|-|TRBJ2-1
TGCGCCAGCAGCTTCACGGTCCCCGTCACTGAGCAGTTCTTC
CASSFTVPVTEQFF
>-|TRBV9|12|-|TRBJ2-1
TGTGCCAGCAACTCCGGGGTCAATGAGCAGTTCTTC
CASNSGVNEQFF
>-|TRBV20-1|11|-|TRBJ2-7
TGCAGTGCTAGAGTTAGCTACGAGCAGTACTTC
CSARVSYEQYF
>TRBD1|TRBV15|14|-|TRBJ1-4
TGTGCCACCGGCAGCGGGACAGCAAGTGAAAAACTGTTTTTT
CATGSGTASEKLFF
>TRBD1|TRBV27|15|-|TRBJ2-1
TGTGCCAGCAGTTCGAGACAGGGTCTTTACAATGAGCAGTTCTTC
CASSSRQGLYNEQFF
>-|TRBV5-1|13|few|TRBJ1-1
TGCGCCAGCAGCTTGAAGGGGTGGACTGAAGCTTTCTTT
CASSLKGWTEAFF
>-|TRBV19|19|-|TRBJ2-2
TGTGCCAGTAGTATAGTAGGTTTGGGGGGGGCACCGAACACCGGGGAGCTGTTTTTT
CASSIVGLGGAPNTGELFF
>-|TRBV5-6|16|-|TRBJ2-7
TGTGCCAGCAGCTTGGGACCCAGGGGAATCTCCTACGAGCAGTACTTC
CASSLGPRGISYEQYF
>-|TRBV10-3|14|-|TRBJ1-2
TGTGCCATCAGTGAAGCCTCGAGGGTCTTTGGCTACACCTTC
CAISEASRVFGYTF
>-|TRBV5-1|16|-|TRBJ2-6
TGCGCCAGCAGCTTGAGCTCTGGCTCTGGGGCCAACGTCCTGACTTTC
CASSLSSGSGANVLTF
>-|TRBV6-5|11|-|TRBJ2-7
TGTGCCAGCAGGATCGGCTACGAGCAGTACTTC
CASRIGYEQYF
>-|TRBV28|16|-|TRBJ1-1
TGTGCCAGCAGTTTATGGGAAGGAGGGGTTATCTCTGAAGCTTTCTTT
CASSLWEGGVISEAFF
>-|TRBV11-2|12|-|TRBJ1-1
TGTGCCAGCAGCTTTACCGGGAGAGAAGCTTTCTTT
CASSFTGREAFF
>-|TRBV18|13|few|TRBJ1-1
TGTGCCAGCTCACACGGGGAGAACACTGAAGCTTTCTTT
CASSHGENTEAFF
>-|TRBV19|13|few|TRBJ1-2
TGTGCCAGTAGTATCTCTACAGTGGCGGGCTACACCTTC
CASSISTVAGYTF
>-|TRBV7-2|13|-|TRBJ2-7
TGTGCCAGCAGCTTCGGTGTAGCGTACGAGCAGTACTTC
CASSFGVAYEQYF
>TRBD1|TRBV30|15|-|TRBJ1-1
TGTGCCTGGAGTGTGCTGACAGGGGGCAACACTGAAGCTTTCTTT
CAWSVLTGGNTEAFF